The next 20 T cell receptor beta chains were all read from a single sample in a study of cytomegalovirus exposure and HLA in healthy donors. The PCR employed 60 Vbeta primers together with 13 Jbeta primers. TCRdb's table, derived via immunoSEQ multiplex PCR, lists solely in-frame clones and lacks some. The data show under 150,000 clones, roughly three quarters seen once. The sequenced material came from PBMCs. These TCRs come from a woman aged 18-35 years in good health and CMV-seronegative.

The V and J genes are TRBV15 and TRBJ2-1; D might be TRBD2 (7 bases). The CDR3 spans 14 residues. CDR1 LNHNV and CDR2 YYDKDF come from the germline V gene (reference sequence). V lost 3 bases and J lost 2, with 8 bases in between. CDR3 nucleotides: TGTGCCACCAGCAGCGGGGGGCCCTACAATGAGCAGTTCTTC. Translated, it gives CATSSGGPYNEQFF.

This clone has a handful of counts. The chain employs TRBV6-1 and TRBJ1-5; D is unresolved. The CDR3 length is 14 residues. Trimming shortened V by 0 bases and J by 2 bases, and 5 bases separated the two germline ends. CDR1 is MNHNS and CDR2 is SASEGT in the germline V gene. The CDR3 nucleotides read TGTGCCAGCAGTGAAGCGCGGGGCAATCAGCCCCAGCATTTT. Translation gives CASSEARGNQPQHF.

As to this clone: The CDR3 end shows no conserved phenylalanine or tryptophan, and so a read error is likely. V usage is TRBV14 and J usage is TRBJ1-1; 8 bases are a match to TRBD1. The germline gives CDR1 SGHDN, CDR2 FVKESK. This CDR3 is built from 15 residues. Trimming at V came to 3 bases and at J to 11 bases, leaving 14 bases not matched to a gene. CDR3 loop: CASSHQGALLTEAFC. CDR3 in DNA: TGTGCCAGCAGCCATCAGGGGGCCCTGTTGACCGAGGCTTTCTGT.

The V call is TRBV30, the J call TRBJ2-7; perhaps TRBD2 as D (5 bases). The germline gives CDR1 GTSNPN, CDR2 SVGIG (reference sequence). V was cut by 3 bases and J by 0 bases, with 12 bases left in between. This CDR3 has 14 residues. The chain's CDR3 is CAWSPAAISYEQYF. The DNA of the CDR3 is TGTGCCTGGAGCCCAGCGGCCATCTCCTACGAGCAGTACTTC.

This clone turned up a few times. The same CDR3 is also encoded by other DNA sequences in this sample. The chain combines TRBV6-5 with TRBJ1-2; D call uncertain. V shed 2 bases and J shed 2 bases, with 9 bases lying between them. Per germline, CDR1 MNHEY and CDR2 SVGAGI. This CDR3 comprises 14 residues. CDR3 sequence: CASSYREQNYGYTF. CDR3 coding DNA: TGTGCCAGCAGTTACAGGGAGCAGAACTATGGCTACACCTTC.

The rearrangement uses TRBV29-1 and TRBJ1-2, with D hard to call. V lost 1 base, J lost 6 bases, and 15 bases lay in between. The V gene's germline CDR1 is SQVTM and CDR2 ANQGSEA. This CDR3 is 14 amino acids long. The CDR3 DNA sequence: TGCAGCGTTGAAGTGGCCTCGTTAGGAGATGGCTACACCTTC. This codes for CSVEVASLGDGYTF.

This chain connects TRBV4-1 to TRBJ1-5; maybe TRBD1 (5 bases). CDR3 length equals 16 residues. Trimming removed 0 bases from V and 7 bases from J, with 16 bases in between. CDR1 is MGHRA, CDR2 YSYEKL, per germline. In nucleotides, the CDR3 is TGCGCCAGCAGCCAAGAGGGGTTCAGGGTCGGACAGCCCCAGCATTTT. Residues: CASSQEGFRVGQPQHF.

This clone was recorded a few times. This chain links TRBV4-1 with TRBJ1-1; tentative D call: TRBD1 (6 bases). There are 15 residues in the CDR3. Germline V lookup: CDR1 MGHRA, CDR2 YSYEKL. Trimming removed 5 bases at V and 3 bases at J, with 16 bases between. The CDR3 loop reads CASSYTGTKHTEAFF. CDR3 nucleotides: TGCGCCAGCAGCTACACAGGGACGAAACACACTGAAGCTTTCTTT.

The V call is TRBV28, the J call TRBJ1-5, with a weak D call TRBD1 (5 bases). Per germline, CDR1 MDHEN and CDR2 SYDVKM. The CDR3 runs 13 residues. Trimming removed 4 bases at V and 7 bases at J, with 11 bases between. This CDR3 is CASSSTGDQPQHF. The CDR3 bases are TGTGCCAGCAGTTCAACAGGAGACCAGCCCCAGCATTTT.

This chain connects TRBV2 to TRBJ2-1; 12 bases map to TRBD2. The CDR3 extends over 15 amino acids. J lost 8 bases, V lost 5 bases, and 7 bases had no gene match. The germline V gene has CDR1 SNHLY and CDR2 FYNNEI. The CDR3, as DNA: TGTGCCAGCAGTCGTCTAGCGGGGGGGAGGGATGAGCAGTTCTTC. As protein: CASSRLAGGRDEQFF.

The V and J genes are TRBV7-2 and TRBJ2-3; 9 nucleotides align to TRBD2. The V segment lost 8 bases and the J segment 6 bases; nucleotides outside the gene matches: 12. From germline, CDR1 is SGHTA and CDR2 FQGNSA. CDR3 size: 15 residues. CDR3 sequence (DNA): TGTGCCAGCTCTTCCGCGGGGGGGCCCCAGGATACGCAGTATTTT. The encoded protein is CASSSAGGPQDTQYF. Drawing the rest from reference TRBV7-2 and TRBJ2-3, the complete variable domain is GAGVSQSPSNKVTEKGKDVELRCDPISGHTALYWYRQSLGQGLEFLIYFQGNSAPDKSGLPSDRFSAERTGGSVSTLTIQRTQQEDSAVYLCASSSAGGPQDTQYFGPGTRLTVL.

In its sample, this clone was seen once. DNA for the CDR3: TGTGCCAGCAGTTTTAGCTCGAGGAACACTGAAGCTTTCTTT. Translating gives CASSFSSRNTEAFF. The V call is TRBV25-1, the J call TRBJ1-1, with unresolved D. CDR1 and CDR2 (germline): MGHDK, SYGVNS. V was cut by 5 bases and J by 1 base, with 11 bases left in between. There are 14 residues in the CDR3.

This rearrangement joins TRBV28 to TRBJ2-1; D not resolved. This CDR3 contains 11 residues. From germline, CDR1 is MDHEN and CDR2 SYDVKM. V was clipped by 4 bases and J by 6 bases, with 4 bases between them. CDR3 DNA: TGTGCCAGCAGTTACATCAATGAGCAGTTCTTC. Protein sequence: CASSYINEQFF.

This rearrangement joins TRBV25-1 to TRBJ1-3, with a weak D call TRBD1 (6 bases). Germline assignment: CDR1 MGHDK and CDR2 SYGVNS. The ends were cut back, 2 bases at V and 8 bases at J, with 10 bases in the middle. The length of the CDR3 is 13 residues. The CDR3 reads CASSEAQGHTIYF. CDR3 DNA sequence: TGTGCCAGCAGTGAAGCCCAGGGGCACACCATATATTTT.

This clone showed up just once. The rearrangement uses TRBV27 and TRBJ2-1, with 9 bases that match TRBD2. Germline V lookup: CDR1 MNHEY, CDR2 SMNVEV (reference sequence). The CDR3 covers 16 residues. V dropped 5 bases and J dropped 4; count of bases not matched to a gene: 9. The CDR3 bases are TGTGCCAGCAGTGGGCGTGAGCGGGGGGTTTACAATGAGCAGTTCTTC. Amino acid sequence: CASSGRERGVYNEQFF.

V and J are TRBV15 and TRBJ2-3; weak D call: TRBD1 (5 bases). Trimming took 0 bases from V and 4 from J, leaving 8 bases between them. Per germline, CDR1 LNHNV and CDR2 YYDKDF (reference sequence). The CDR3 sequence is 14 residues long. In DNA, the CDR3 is TGTGCCACCAGCAGAGATCTAGGGGCAGATACGCAGTATTTT. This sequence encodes CATSRDLGADTQYF.

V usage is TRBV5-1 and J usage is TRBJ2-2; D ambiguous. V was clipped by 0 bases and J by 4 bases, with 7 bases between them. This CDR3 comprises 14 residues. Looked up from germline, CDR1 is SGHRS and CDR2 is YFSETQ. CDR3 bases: TGCGCCAGCAGCTTGGACACCTCCACCGGGGAGCTGTTTTTT. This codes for CASSLDTSTGELFF.

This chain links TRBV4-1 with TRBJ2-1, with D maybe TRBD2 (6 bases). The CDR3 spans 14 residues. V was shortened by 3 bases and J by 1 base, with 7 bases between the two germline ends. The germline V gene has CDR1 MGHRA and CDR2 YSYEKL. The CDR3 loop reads CASSQGLSYNEQFF. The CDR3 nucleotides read TGCGCCAGCAGCCAGGGACTGTCCTACAATGAGCAGTTCTTC.

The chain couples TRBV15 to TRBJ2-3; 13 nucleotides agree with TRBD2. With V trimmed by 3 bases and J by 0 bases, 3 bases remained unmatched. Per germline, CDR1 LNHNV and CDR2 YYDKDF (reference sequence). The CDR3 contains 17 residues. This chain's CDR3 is CATSSGTSGISTDTQYF. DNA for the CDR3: TGTGCCACCAGCAGTGGGACTAGCGGGATTAGCACAGATACGCAGTATTTT.

CDR3 nucleotides: TGTGCCAGCAGCTTAGTAGTCAATGAGCAGTTCTTC. It specifies CASSLVVNEQFF. The chain combines TRBV7-8 with TRBJ2-1, with D hard to call. CDR1 and CDR2 (germline): SGHVS, FQNEAQ. There are 12 residues in the CDR3. Trimming shortened V by 1 base and J by 6 bases, and 4 bases separated the two germline ends.